Given below is one T cell receptor beta chain in context. Sequencing used immunoSEQ multiplex PCR; TCRdb keeps in-frame clones, though not all of them. The sample lists roughly 390,000 clones, about 87% occurring once. Seattle patient enrollment occurred during active infection, with longitudinal follow-up thereafter. These data belong to a study of blood T cell repertoires in COVID-19. The CDR3 is 15 residues long. Per germline, CDR1 MNHNS and CDR2 SASEGT. V lost 1 base, J lost 3 bases, and 13 bases lay in between. The chain has TRBV6-1 and TRBJ2-7; D not resolved. The sequenced sample was peripheral blood. The source is a woman in her twenties or thirties with COVID-19, enrolled during active disease. DNA for the CDR3: TGTGCCAGCAGTGAAGGGCCTACACTAAACTACGAGCAGTACTTC. Encoded protein: CASSEGPTLNYEQYF.